This T cell receptor (beta chain) appears in the sequencing data of a study of blood T cell repertoires in COVID-19. Study context: Acute and convalescent COVID-19 samples came from the United States, Italy and Spain.

Trimming stripped 6 bases from V and 0 bases from J, with 18 bases between. Germline V CDR1 and CDR2: ENHRY, SYGVKD. CDR3 length: 17 residues. Method: immunoSEQ multiplex PCR; TCRdb's copy keeps in-frame clones and lacks some. The table lists roughly 41,000 clones, about three quarters of them singletons, with about 10% in the top ten. The source is a man in his sixties or seventies with COVID-19, enrolled during active disease. The V gene is TRBV10-3, the J gene TRBJ1-3; TRBD1 is a possible D gene (5 bases). Sample: peripheral blood. CDR3 protein: CAIRVTGSTSSGNTIYF. In nucleotides, the CDR3 is TGTGCCATCAGGGTCACAGGCTCCACAAGCTCTGGAAACACCATATATTTT.